This entry is about one T cell receptor beta chain. It lacks a known antigen. No base quality information exists; no much larger clone differs at one position. The sample belongs to a study of T cell repertoires in cytomegalovirus infection (dated by TCRdb to 2018 to 2020). About the study as a whole: The HLA type of each donor mattered for the analysis, because public TCR beta signatures pointed to carriage of CMV infection along with the matching HLA type. The full study reports these points: Carriers of CMV infection plus the relevant HLA type were discriminated by the cumulative frequency of public TCR beta family members in the study cohort and in an independent roughly 320-donor cohort. The ex vivo response was dominated by HLA-C-restricted CMV-specific TCR beta clonotypes, which also provided the single most frequent clonotype in two of eight donors.

CDR1 SGHRS and CDR2 YFSETQ are derived from the germline V gene. Trimming takes 0 bases off V and 3 bases off J; junction bases not matched to a gene: 5. CDR3 length: 15 amino acids, cysteine to phenylalanine. Of all the DNA, just the CDR3 is kept, 45 bases in frame from base 1. The run used an Illumina HiSeq 1500. TCRdb's own reprocessing of the public reads used fastp at Q25 and MiXCR and kept productive beta chains. For every CDR3 protein sequence, its rows merge into one entry that carries the most common genes and DNA. The sample has about 680,000 distinct CDR3 sequences on record, roughly a quarter of them singletons. 8% of the sample rests with the top ten.

The sequence was obtained from a human donor in good health (CMV status not recorded). Some clones in this sample may be carry-over from other donors' samples. The sequence is built from TRBV5-1 and TRBJ1-1, with TRBD1 identical over 7 junction bases. The specimen was CD8+ T cells from PBMCs. At the DNA level, the sequence is TGCGCCAGCAGCTTGGGGGACAGTTACTACACTGAAGCTTTCTTT. The translation is CASSLGDSYYTEAFF.